The next 27 T cell receptor beta chains were all read from a single sample in a study of T cell repertoires in cytomegalovirus infection. Each CDR3 protein gets one entry after TCRdb re-called the reads with MiXCR. The profile covers hundreds of thousands of distinct CDR3 sequences, with roughly a sixth appearing a single time and 12% taken by the ten largest. Sequenced input: PBMCs. These receptors all stem from a human donor in good health (CMV status not recorded). Some clones in this sample may be carry-over from other donors' samples.

This clonotype was counted ten times or more. The V and J genes are TRBV7-2 and TRBJ2-5; 8 bases map to TRBD2. CDR1 and CDR2 (germline): SGHTA, FQGNSA. V dropped 5 bases and J dropped 7; count of bases not matched to a gene: 9. There are 14 residues in the CDR3. This chain's CDR3 is CASSPRTSPTTQYF. The CDR3 DNA reads TGTGCCAGCAGCCCTAGGACTAGCCCCACGACCCAGTACTTC.

The V gene is TRBV5-6, the J gene TRBJ1-5; unclear D gene. V lost 1 base and J 6 bases, leaving 14 bases between the germline ends. Germline V gene lookup returns CDR1 SGHDT and CDR2 YYEEEE. The CDR3 length is 15 residues. CDR3 amino acids: CASSLRESRGQPQHF. The CDR3 DNA follows: TGTGCCAGCAGCTTGCGCGAGTCTCGGGGTCAGCCCCAGCATTTT.

The sample holds many counts of this clonotype. The chain recombines TRBV25-1 with TRBJ2-7; TRBD1 aligns across 7 bases. Germline loops: CDR1 MGHDK, CDR2 SYGVNS. V lost 5 bases and J lost 0; bases outside the gene matches: 10. The CDR3 loop spans 16 amino acids. The CDR3 DNA sequence: TGTGCCAGCAGTAATTCCCGGGACAGCAGCTCCTACGAGCAGTACTTC. This sequence encodes CASSNSRDSSSYEQYF.

This clonotype was observed many times. The chain has TRBV20-1 and TRBJ1-6; D is unclear. Germline V gene data show CDR1 as DFQATT and CDR2 as SNEGSKA (reference sequence). The CDR3 is made up of 14 amino acids. The V end was cut by 0 bases, the J end by 7 bases, with 10 bases between. CDR3 residues: CSARDQAVNSPLHF. The CDR3 DNA reads TGCAGTGCTAGAGATCAGGCTGTAAATTCACCCCTCCACTTT.

The chain is built from TRBV27 and TRBJ2-1; 9 bases are a match to TRBD2. The CDR3 length is 15 residues. V shed 5 bases and J 4 bases; nucleotides not matched to a gene: 6. Germline V gene lookup returns CDR1 MNHEY and CDR2 SMNVEV (reference sequence). The CDR3 loop reads CASSLAGPLYNEQFF. The CDR3 DNA follows: TGTGCCAGCAGTCTAGCGGGGCCCCTATACAATGAGCAGTTCTTC.

This clonotype appeared a few times. The V call is TRBV19, the J call TRBJ2-1, with D possibly matching TRBD2 (5 bases). Germline values: CDR1 LNHDA, CDR2 SQIVND (reference sequence). Trimming cost V 0 bases and J 6 bases, with 9 bases left between them. This CDR3 spans 14 amino acids. The CDR3 DNA sequence: TGTGCCAGTAGTATAGAGGGTCGGGGCAATGAGCAGTTCTTC. Protein product: CASSIEGRGNEQFF.

This clonotype was picked up many times. The chain links TRBV7-8 to TRBJ1-2; D perhaps matches TRBD1 (6 bases). Germline V CDR1 and CDR2: SGHVS, FQNEAQ. This CDR3 region has 14 residues. V lost 0 bases and J 6 bases, leaving 11 bases between the germline ends. The CDR3 sequence is CASSLALEGDGYTF. CDR3 nucleotide sequence: TGTGCCAGCAGCTTAGCGCTGGAGGGGGATGGCTACACCTTC.

The gene calls are TRBV20-1 and TRBJ1-4; D call uncertain. V lost 3 bases and J lost 4, with 9 bases in between. CDR3 length equals 13 residues. Germline values: CDR1 DFQATT, CDR2 SNEGSKA (reference sequence). The CDR3 here is CSASPLLNEKLFF. The CDR3, as DNA: TGCAGTGCTAGTCCCCTCCTTAATGAAAAACTGTTTTTT.

This clonotype was seen ten or more times. The V call is TRBV27, the J call TRBJ2-6, with D hard to call. The CDR3 consists of 18 residues. Germline CDR1 is MNHEY and CDR2 is SMNVEV (reference sequence). The V and J ends lost 0 bases and 0 bases respectively, with 12 bases between them. The CDR3 DNA sequence: TGTGCCAGCAGTTTATCCCAGCGTGGCTACTCTGGGGCCAACGTCCTGACTTTC. Its translation: CASSLSQRGYSGANVLTF.

As concerns this clonotype: At one end, the junction sequence differs from germline, possibly due to a read error. The rearrangement joins TRBV28 to TRBJ1-1; 8 bases align to TRBD1. Germline CDR1 and CDR2: MDHEN and SYDVKM. The CDR3 spans 12 residues. In DNA, the CDR3 is TGTGCCAGCAGTTTACAGGGGGCGCGAGGTTTTTTT. As protein: CASSLQGARGFF.

This clonotype was seen ten or more times. This sequence joins TRBV10-3 and TRBJ2-7, with D possibly matching TRBD2 (6 bases). Germline CDR1 and CDR2: ENHRY and SYGVKD. The CDR3 loop spans 14 amino acids. V lost 6 bases, J lost 2 bases, and 14 bases lay in between. The CDR3 here is CAISPGLEPYEQYF. The CDR3 coding sequence is TGTGCCATCAGCCCGGGACTTGAGCCCTACGAGCAGTACTTC.

The chain employs TRBV24-1 and TRBJ2-1, with D possibly being TRBD1 (5 bases). The CDR3 length is 15 residues. The V and J ends lost 3 bases and 2 bases respectively, with 10 bases between them. Germline V gene sequence: CDR1 KGHDR, CDR2 SFDVKD. CDR3 sequence: CATSDADRAYNEQFF. The CDR3 DNA reads as TGTGCCACCAGTGATGCTGACAGAGCCTACAATGAGCAGTTCTTC.

This sequence joins TRBV19 and TRBJ1-5, with 7 bases lining up with TRBD1. CDR1 and CDR2 (germline): LNHDA, SQIVND (reference sequence). This CDR3 is 15 amino acids long. V dropped 5 bases and J dropped 2; count of bases not matched to a gene: 6. DNA of the CDR3: TGTGCCAGTAGTCTGAAAGGGGGCGGCAATCAGCCCCAGCATTTT. Encoded protein: CASSLKGGGNQPQHF.

The J gene is TRBJ1-1, the V gene TRBV10-3; tentative D call: TRBD1 (6 bases). Germline values: CDR1 ENHRY, CDR2 SYGVKD. V was clipped by 3 bases and J by 1 base, with 33 bases between them. This CDR3 region has 22 residues. The CDR3 loop reads CAISDGGVLAGTLKGPNTEAFF. CDR3 DNA: TGTGCCATCAGTGACGGAGGGGTATTGGCTGGGACACTAAAGGGCCCGAACACTGAAGCTTTCTTT.

This clonotype was counted ten times or more. The genes are TRBV7-3 and TRBJ1-1; D possibly corresponds to TRBD1 (6 bases). Germline-derived CDR1 and CDR2 are SGHTA and FQGTGA. The CDR3 is 14 residues long. V shed 5 bases and J shed 1 base, with 11 bases lying between them. CDR3 bases: TGTGCCAGCAGCGCCACAGGGTCGAACACTGAAGCTTTCTTT. Its translation is CASSATGSNTEAFF.

V usage is TRBV24-1 and J usage is TRBJ1-5; a possible D gene is TRBD1 (5 bases). The CDR3 has 20 residues. CDR1 KGHDR and CDR2 SFDVKD come from the germline V gene. The ends were cut back, 6 bases at V and 3 bases at J, with 29 bases in the middle. CDR3 in amino acids: CATSPRTTTRMGEINQPQHF. In DNA, the CDR3 is TGTGCCACCAGTCCCAGGACTACTACCCGAATGGGGGAGATCAATCAGCCCCAGCATTTT.

This clonotype has just a few counts. The rearrangement links TRBV28 to TRBJ2-3; a possible D gene is TRBD2 (6 bases). V was trimmed by 2 bases and J by 9 bases, leaving 9 bases between them. CDR3 length: 12 amino acids. The germline V gene has CDR1 MDHEN and CDR2 SYDVKM. CDR3 sequence (DNA): TGTGCCAGCAGTTTAAGGAGGGAAACGCAGTATTTT. Amino acid sequence: CASSLRRETQYF.

V usage is TRBV29-1 and J usage is TRBJ2-2; a possible D gene is TRBD1 (6 bases). Germline V CDR1 and CDR2: SQVTM, ANQGSEA. CDR3 length equals 14 residues. The V end was cut by 5 bases, the J end by 0 bases, with 10 bases between. The CDR3 coding sequence is TGCAGCGTTTCAGGGGCTACGAACACCGGGGAGCTGTTTTTT. This encodes CSVSGATNTGELFF.

This clonotype was recorded at least ten times. V gene TRBV12-3 or TRBV12-4 combines with J gene TRBJ1-1, with no clear D. The CDR3 totals 14 residues. Trimming removed 6 bases from V and 4 bases from J, with 15 bases in between. CDR3 in DNA: TGTGCCAGCAGCATCAGGCGGGTGTCCACTGAAGCTTTCTTT. This sequence encodes CASSIRRVSTEAFF.

This clonotype was recorded many times. The chain uses TRBV7-2 and TRBJ1-6; no definite D call. This CDR3 is built from 15 residues. The V gene lost 4 bases and the J gene lost 3 bases, with 10 bases spanning the gap. Per the germline V gene, CDR1 is SGHTA and CDR2 is FQGNSA. The CDR3 DNA reads as TGTGCCAGCAGCTCCCGGACCGGCTATAATTCACCCCTCCACTTT. Its translation: CASSSRTGYNSPLHF. The entire variable domain, with the rest obtained from reference TRBV7-2 and TRBJ1-6, is as follows: GAGVSQSPSNKVTEKGKDVELRCDPISGHTALYWYRQSLGQGLEFLIYFQGNSAPDKSGLPSDRFSAERTGGSVSTLTIQRTQQEDSAVYLCASSSRTGYNSPLHFGNGTRLTVT.

The table lists this clonotype with a count of one. The genes are TRBV14 and TRBJ2-3, with 9 bases that match TRBD2. The trim removed 5 bases at V and 5 bases at J, leaving 8 bases unmatched. The V gene's germline CDR1 is SGHDN and CDR2 FVKESK. The CDR3 has 15 residues. CDR3: CASSSAGGPRDTQYF. The CDR3 DNA reads TGTGCCAGCAGCAGCGCGGGGGGGCCGAGAGATACGCAGTATTTT.

The J gene is TRBJ1-1, the V gene TRBV6-5; 11 positions match TRBD1. Germline V gene sequence: CDR1 MNHEY, CDR2 SVGAGI. This CDR3 has 14 residues. The ends lost 5 bases at V and 6 bases at J; junction bases unmatched: 5. CDR3 sequence reads: CASSPGQGAAEAFF. CDR3 in DNA: TGTGCCAGCAGTCCAGGACAGGGGGCCGCTGAAGCTTTCTTT.

The V and J genes are TRBV5-1 and TRBJ2-7, with 11 bases identical to TRBD1. V was clipped by 4 bases and J by 6 bases; unmatched bases: 9. Germline-derived CDR1 and CDR2 are SGHRS and YFSETQ. This CDR3 region has 15 residues. The CDR3 nucleotides read TGCGCCAGCAGCCCATGGGACAGGGGGGAATTCGAGCAGTACTTC. Translating gives CASSPWDRGEFEQYF.

The genes are TRBV5-1 and TRBJ2-7; D could derive from TRBD1 or TRBD2 (7 bases each). CDR1 is SGHRS, CDR2 YFSETQ, per germline. Trimming stripped 1 base from V and 4 bases from J, with 15 bases between. This CDR3 spans 15 amino acids. The CDR3 region has the DNA TGCGCCAGCAGCTTGTTGGGAGGGGGCGCTTACGAGCAGTACTTC. Amino acid sequence: CASSLLGGGAYEQYF.

This chain joins TRBV6-2 or TRBV6-3 and TRBJ1-1; unclear D gene. Trimming pared 2 bases from V and 1 base from J, leaving 14 bases between. The CDR3 contains 16 residues. CDR1 and CDR2 from the germline V gene are MNHEY and SVGEGT. The CDR3 sequence: CASSYPMGNPNTEAFF. The CDR3 nucleotides read TGTGCCAGCAGTTACCCTATGGGAAACCCGAACACTGAAGCTTTCTTT.

The chain carries TRBV3-1 and TRBJ2-2; tentative D call: TRBD1 (6 bases). The CDR3 spans 15 residues. Germline CDR1 LGHDT, CDR2 YNNKEL (reference sequence). V shed 1 base and J shed 5 bases, with 11 bases lying between them. The CDR3 nucleotides read TGTGCCAGCAGCCAAGGAATCGGACAGACCGGGGAGCTGTTTTTT. This sequence encodes CASSQGIGQTGELFF.

At least ten counts were recorded for this clonotype. The CDR3 sequence is CASSLEWTSGAGTDTQYF. The CDR3 coding sequence is TGTGCCAGCAGCTTGGAATGGACTAGCGGGGCCGGCACAGATACGCAGTATTTT. The chain uses TRBV5-4 and TRBJ2-3; 12 bases map to TRBD2. V lost 0 bases, J lost 1 base, and 6 bases stayed unmatched. Germline CDR1 reads SGHNT; CDR2 reads YYREEE (reference sequence). This CDR3 region has 18 residues.